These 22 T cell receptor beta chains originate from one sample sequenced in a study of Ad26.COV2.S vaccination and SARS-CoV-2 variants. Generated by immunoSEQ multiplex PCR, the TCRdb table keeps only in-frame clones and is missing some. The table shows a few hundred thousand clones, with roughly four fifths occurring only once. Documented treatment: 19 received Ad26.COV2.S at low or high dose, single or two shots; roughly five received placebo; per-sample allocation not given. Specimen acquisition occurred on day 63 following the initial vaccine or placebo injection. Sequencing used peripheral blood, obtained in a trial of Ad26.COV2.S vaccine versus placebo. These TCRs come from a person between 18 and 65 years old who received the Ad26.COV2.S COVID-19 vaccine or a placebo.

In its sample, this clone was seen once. The CDR3 DNA is TGTGCCAGCAGCCGCGGGATCAGGGGGGAGCAGTACTTC. Amino acids: CASSRGIRGEQYF. The chain recombines TRBV9 with TRBJ2-7; possible D gene TRBD1, 7 bases. This CDR3 has 13 residues. V shed 4 bases and J shed 7 bases, with 15 bases lying between them. Per germline, CDR1 SGDLS and CDR2 YYNGEE.

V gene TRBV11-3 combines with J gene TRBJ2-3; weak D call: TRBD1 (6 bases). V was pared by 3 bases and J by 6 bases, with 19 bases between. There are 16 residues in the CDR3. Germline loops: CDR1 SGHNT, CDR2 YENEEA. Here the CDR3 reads CASSFGLVQGWDTQYF. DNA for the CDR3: TGTGCCAGCAGCTTTGGGCTGGTGCAGGGGTGGGATACGCAGTATTTT.

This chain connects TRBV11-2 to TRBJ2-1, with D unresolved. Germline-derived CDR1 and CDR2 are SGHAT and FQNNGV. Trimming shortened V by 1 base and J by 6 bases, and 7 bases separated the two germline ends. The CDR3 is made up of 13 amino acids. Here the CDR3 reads CASSLGGRNEQFF. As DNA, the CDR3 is TGTGCCAGCAGCTTAGGTGGGCGCAATGAGCAGTTCTTC.

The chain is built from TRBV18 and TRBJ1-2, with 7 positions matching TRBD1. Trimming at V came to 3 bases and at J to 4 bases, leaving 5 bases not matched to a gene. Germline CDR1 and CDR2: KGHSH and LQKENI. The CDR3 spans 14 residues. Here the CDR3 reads CASSPARDSYGYTF. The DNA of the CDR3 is TGTGCCAGCTCACCTGCTCGGGACAGCTATGGCTACACCTTC.

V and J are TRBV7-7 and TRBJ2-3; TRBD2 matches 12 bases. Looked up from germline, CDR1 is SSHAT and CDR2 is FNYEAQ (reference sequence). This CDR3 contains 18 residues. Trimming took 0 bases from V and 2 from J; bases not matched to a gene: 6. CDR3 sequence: CASSLAPLAGGTTDTQYF. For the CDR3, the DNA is TGTGCCAGCAGCTTAGCCCCCCTAGCGGGAGGGACCACAGATACGCAGTATTTT.

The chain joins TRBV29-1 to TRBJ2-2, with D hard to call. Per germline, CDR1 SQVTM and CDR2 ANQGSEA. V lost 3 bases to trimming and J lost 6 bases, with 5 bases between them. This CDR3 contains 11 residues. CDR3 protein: CSVERAGELFF. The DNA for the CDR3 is TGCAGCGTTGAGCGCGCCGGGGAGCTGTTTTTT.

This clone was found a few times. CDR3 region: CASSVREENEQFF. The CDR3 nucleotides read TGTGCCAGCAGCGTAAGAGAGGAAAATGAGCAGTTCTTC. V is TRBV9 and J is TRBJ2-1, with unresolved D. The CDR3 contains 13 residues. Trimming shortened V by 1 base and J by 7 bases, and 9 bases separated the two germline ends. Germline assignment: CDR1 SGDLS and CDR2 YYNGEE. Together with reference TRBV9 and TRBJ2-1, the CDR3 gives the full variable domain: DSGVTQTPKHLITATGQRVTLRCSPRSGDLSVYWYQQSLDQGLQFLIQYYNGEERAKGNILERFSAQQFPDLHSELNLSSLELGDSALYFCASSVREENEQFFGPGTRLTVL.

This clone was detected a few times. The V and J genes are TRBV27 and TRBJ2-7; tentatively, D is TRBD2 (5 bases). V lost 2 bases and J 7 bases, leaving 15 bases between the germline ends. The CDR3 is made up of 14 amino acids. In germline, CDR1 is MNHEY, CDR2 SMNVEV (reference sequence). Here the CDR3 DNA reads TGTGCCAGCAGTTTACGGGAAGGTATGGGAGAGCAGTACTTC. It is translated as CASSLREGMGEQYF.

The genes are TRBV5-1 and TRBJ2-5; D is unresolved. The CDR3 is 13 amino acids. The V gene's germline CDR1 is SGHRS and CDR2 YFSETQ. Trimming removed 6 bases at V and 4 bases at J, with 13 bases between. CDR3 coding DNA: TGCGCCAGCATGGACGGTCCAGGAGAGACCCAGTACTTC. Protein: CASMDGPGETQYF.

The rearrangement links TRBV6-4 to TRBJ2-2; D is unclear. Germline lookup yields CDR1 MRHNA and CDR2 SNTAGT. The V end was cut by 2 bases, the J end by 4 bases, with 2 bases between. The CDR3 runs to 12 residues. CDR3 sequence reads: CASSDLTGELFF. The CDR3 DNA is TGTGCCAGCAGTGACCTCACCGGGGAGCTGTTTTTT.

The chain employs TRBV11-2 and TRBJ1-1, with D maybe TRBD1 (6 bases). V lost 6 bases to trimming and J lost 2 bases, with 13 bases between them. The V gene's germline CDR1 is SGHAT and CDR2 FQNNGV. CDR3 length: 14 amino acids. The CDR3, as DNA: TGTGCCAGCAGATCGGGACACGAAAACACTGAAGCTTTCTTT. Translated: CASRSGHENTEAFF.

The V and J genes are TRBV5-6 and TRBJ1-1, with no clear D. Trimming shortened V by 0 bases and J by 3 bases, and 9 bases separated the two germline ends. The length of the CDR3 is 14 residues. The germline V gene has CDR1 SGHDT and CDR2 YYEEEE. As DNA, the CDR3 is TGTGCCAGCAGCTTGGGAGGTTGGGACACTGAAGCTTTCTTT. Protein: CASSLGGWDTEAFF. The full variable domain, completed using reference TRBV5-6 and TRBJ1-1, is DAGVTQSPTHLIKTRGQQVTLRCSPKSGHDTVSWYQQALGQGPQFIFQYYEEEERQRGNFPDRFSGHQFPNYSSELNVNALLLGDSALYLCASSLGGWDTEAFFGQGTRLTVV.

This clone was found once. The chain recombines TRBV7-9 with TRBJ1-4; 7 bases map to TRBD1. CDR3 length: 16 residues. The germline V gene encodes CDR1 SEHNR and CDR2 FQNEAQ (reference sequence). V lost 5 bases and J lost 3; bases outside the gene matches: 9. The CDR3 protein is CASSPIQGSPNEKLFF. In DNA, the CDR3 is TGTGCCAGCAGCCCAATACAGGGGAGTCCTAATGAAAAACTGTTTTTT.

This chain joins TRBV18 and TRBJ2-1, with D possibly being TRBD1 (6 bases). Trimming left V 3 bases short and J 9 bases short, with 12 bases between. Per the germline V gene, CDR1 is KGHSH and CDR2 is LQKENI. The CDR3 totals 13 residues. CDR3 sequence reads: CASSPNRDGEQFF. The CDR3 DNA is TGTGCCAGCTCACCGAACAGGGACGGTGAGCAGTTCTTC.

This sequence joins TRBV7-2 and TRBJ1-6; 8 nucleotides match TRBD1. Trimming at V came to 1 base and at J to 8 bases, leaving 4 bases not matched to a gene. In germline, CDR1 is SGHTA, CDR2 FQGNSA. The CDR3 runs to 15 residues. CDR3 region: CASSLVGQGDSPLHF. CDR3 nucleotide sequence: TGTGCCAGCAGCTTAGTAGGACAGGGAGATTCACCCCTCCACTTT.

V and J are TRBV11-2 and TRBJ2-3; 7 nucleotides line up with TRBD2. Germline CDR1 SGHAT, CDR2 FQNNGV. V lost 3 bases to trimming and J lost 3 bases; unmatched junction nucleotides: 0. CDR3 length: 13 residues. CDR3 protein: CASSLGGTDTQYF. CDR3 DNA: TGTGCCAGCAGCTTGGGGGGGACAGATACGCAGTATTTT.

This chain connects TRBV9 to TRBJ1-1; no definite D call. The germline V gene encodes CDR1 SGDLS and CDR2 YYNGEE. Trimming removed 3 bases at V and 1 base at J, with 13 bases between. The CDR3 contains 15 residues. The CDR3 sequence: CASSASTAGNTEAFF. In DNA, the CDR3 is TGTGCCAGCAGCGCATCGACCGCGGGGAACACTGAAGCTTTCTTT.

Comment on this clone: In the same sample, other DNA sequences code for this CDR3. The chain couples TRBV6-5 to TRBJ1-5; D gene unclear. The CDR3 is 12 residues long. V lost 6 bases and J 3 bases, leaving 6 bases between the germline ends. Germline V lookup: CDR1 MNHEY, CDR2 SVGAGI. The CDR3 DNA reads TGTGCCAGCAGAGGAGCCAATCAGCCCCAGCATTTT. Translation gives CASRGANQPQHF.

CDR3 in amino acids: CASRKGGGETQYF. CDR3 DNA: TGTGCCAGCAGAAAGGGAGGGGGAGAGACCCAGTACTTC. V and J are TRBV7-2 and TRBJ2-5; D might be TRBD2 (7 bases). This CDR3 comprises 13 residues. From germline, CDR1 is SGHTA and CDR2 FQGNSA. V shed 6 bases and J shed 4 bases, with 12 bases lying between them.

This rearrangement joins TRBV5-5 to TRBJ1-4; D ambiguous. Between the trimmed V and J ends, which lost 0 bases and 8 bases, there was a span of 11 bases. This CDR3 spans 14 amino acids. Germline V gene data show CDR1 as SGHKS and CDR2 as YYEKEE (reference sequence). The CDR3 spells CASSLEGLGEKLFF. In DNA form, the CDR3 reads TGTGCCAGCAGCTTGGAAGGGCTTGGGGAAAAACTGTTTTTT.

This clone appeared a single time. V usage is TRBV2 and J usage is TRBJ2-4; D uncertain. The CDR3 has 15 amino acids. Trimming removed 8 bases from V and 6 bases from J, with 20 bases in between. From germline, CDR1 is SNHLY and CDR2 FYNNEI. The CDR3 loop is CASAADGLERNIQYF. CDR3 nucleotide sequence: TGTGCCAGCGCGGCGGACGGCCTGGAGAGAAACATTCAGTACTTC.

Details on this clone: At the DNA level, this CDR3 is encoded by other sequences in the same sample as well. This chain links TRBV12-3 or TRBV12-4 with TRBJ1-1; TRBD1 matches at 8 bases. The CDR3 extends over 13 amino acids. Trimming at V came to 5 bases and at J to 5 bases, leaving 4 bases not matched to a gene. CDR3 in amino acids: CASSTQGGTEAFF. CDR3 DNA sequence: TGTGCCAGCAGTACACAGGGGGGGACTGAAGCTTTCTTT.